The 19 T cell receptor beta chains presented below share a single source sample, sequenced in a study of CD8 T cells in Susac syndrome. Reverse transcription of about 0.45 to 1 ug RNA used random hexamers. In TCRdb, the immunoSEQ multiplex PCR reads were re-called with MiXCR into one record per CDR3 protein. Altogether around 170,000 distinct CDR3 sequences are present, approximately 90% being singletons, with the ten largest covering 0.08%. The sequenced material came from CD4+ T cells from PBMCs. These receptors all come from a human donor in good health.

The chain recombines TRBV3-1 with TRBJ2-2; no clear D. Trimming removed 3 bases at V and 5 bases at J, with 10 bases between. The CDR3 has 14 residues. The germline gives CDR1 LGHDT, CDR2 YNNKEL (reference sequence). The CDR3 nucleotides read TGTGCCAGCAGCCATAACAGCCCAACCGGGGAGCTGTTTTTT. This sequence encodes CASSHNSPTGELFF.

This clonotype was recorded only once. This chain joins TRBV3-1 and TRBJ2-5, with 10 nucleotides matching TRBD2. CDR1 is LGHDT, CDR2 YNNKEL, per germline (reference sequence). Trimming at V came to 1 base and at J to 4 bases, leaving 12 bases not matched to a gene. The CDR3 contains 18 residues. In DNA form, the CDR3 reads TGTGCCAGCAGCCAAGGGGACGTGGCTAGCGGGAGAGGAGAGACCCAGTACTTC. Its protein product is CASSQGDVASGRGETQYF.

The chain joins TRBV7-9 to TRBJ2-3, with 11 bases fitting TRBD2. CDR1 and CDR2 from the germline V gene are SEHNR and FQNEAQ (reference sequence). The CDR3 contains 14 residues. With 8 bases clipped from V and 5 bases from J, the junction kept 6 bases outside the gene matches. This CDR3 reads CASGRLAGGDTQYF. The CDR3 DNA follows: TGTGCCAGCGGCCGGCTAGCGGGGGGAGATACGCAGTATTTT.

This sequence joins TRBV9 and TRBJ2-1; D not certain. The V end lost 4 bases, the J end lost 5 bases, and 16 bases lay between the germline ends. The germline gives CDR1 SGDLS, CDR2 YYNGEE. The CDR3 is made up of 15 amino acids. DNA for the CDR3: TGTGCCAGCAGCCCCGCCCCCACTCGGAACAATGAGCAGTTCTTC. Translating gives CASSPAPTRNNEQFF. Filled out from reference TRBV9 and TRBJ2-1, the complete variable domain reads DSGVTQTPKHLITATGQRVTLRCSPRSGDLSVYWYQQSLDQGLQFLIQYYNGEERAKGNILERFSAQQFPDLHSELNLSSLELGDSALYFCASSPAPTRNNEQFFGPGTRLTVL.

This chain joins TRBV11-2 and TRBJ2-1; TRBD2 agrees at 7 bases. The CDR3 loop spans 17 amino acids. V dropped 8 bases and J dropped 5; count of bases not matched to a gene: 18. Germline V CDR1 and CDR2: SGHAT, FQNNGV. The CDR3 region is CASYAFPFRAGHNEQFF. The CDR3 DNA is TGTGCCAGCTACGCATTCCCCTTTAGAGCGGGACACAATGAGCAGTTCTTC.

V is TRBV5-1 and J is TRBJ2-5; unclear D gene. The CDR3 is 12 residues long. The germline V gene has CDR1 SGHRS and CDR2 YFSETQ. V was shortened by 5 bases and J by 7 bases, with 12 bases between the two germline ends. For the CDR3, the DNA is TGCGCCAGCAGTTCCCAACCCGGGACCCAGTACTTC. Translating gives CASSSQPGTQYF.

This clonotype appeared a single time. The gene calls are TRBV20-1 and TRBJ2-3; a weak D match, TRBD2 (7 bases). CDR1 and CDR2 (germline): DFQATT, SNEGSKA (reference sequence). V lost 5 bases and J lost 0, with 12 bases in between. The CDR3 runs to 14 residues. The DNA of the CDR3 is TGCAGTGCTCCATCGGGGGGCAGCACAGATACGCAGTATTTT. Translating it yields CSAPSGGSTDTQYF.

The V gene is TRBV29-1, the J gene TRBJ2-1, with TRBD2 matching over 9 bases. The germline V gene has CDR1 SQVTM and CDR2 ANQGSEA. CDR3 length: 15 residues. With 7 bases clipped from V and 0 bases from J, the junction kept 7 bases outside the gene matches. CDR3 in amino acids: CSGVAGGISYNEQFF. In DNA, the CDR3 is TGCAGCGGGGTTGCGGGAGGGATCTCCTACAATGAGCAGTTCTTC.

This chain links TRBV4-1 with TRBJ2-1, with 7 bases identical to TRBD1. The CDR3 sequence is 18 residues long. Germline trimming cut 3 bases from V and 2 bases from J; bases unmatched to any gene: 13. Germline values: CDR1 MGHRA, CDR2 YSYEKL. This CDR3 is CASSHQGTRGRPYNEQFF. CDR3 nucleotides: TGCGCCAGCAGCCACCAGGGCACTAGGGGGCGGCCCTACAATGAGCAGTTCTTC.

This clonotype occurred a few times. This chain uses TRBV12-3 or TRBV12-4 with TRBJ2-3; no definite D call. V was pared by 3 bases and J by 0 bases, with 4 bases between. This CDR3 is 13 amino acids long. Written as DNA, the CDR3 is TGTGCCAGCAGTTTCAGTAGCACAGATACGCAGTATTTT. Translating it yields CASSFSSTDTQYF.

This chain links TRBV19 with TRBJ1-1, with TRBD1 matching over 8 bases. Per germline, CDR1 LNHDA and CDR2 SQIVND (reference sequence). The ends lost 9 bases at V and 6 bases at J; junction bases unmatched: 9. The CDR3 length is 13 residues. CDR3 protein: CASQTRTGPEAFF. The CDR3 DNA sequence: TGTGCCAGCCAAACTCGGACAGGGCCTGAAGCTTTCTTT.

The chain is built from TRBV3-1 and TRBJ2-7; D unclear. Germline CDR1 reads LGHDT; CDR2 reads YNNKEL (reference sequence). CDR3 length: 14 residues. Trimming cost V 1 base and J 3 bases, with 10 bases left between them. This CDR3 reads CASSQGSNLYEQYF. CDR3 DNA: TGTGCCAGCAGCCAAGGATCCAACCTCTACGAGCAGTACTTC.

The chain combines TRBV7-3 with TRBJ2-7, with 7 positions matching TRBD1. The CDR3 is 11 residues long. V lost 5 bases, J lost 9 bases, and 4 bases stayed unmatched. In germline, CDR1 is SGHTA, CDR2 FQGTGA. The CDR3 is CASSAGDRQYF. The CDR3, as DNA: TGTGCCAGCAGCGCTGGGGACAGGCAGTACTTC.

The chain joins TRBV7-8 to TRBJ2-5, with 8 bases lining up with TRBD1. Trimming took 4 bases from V and 9 from J; bases not matched to a gene: 4. Germline loops: CDR1 SGHVS, CDR2 FQNEAQ. CDR3 length equals 12 residues. In DNA, the CDR3 is TGTGCCAGCAGCTCAGGGGGCAAGGCCCAGTACTTC. Its protein product is CASSSGGKAQYF.

The chain recombines TRBV2 with TRBJ1-1, with 7 bases matching TRBD1. This CDR3 has 12 residues. From germline, CDR1 is SNHLY and CDR2 FYNNEI. V was clipped by 6 bases and J by 10 bases; unmatched bases: 8. The CDR3 DNA reads as TGTGCCAGCAGATTGGAGCAGGGGGGAGCTTTCTTT. This codes for CASRLEQGGAFF.

The chain joins TRBV5-1 to TRBJ1-6; 7 bases align to TRBD1. This CDR3 spans 16 amino acids. V lost 4 bases to trimming and J lost 5 bases; unmatched junction nucleotides: 9. Germline-derived CDR1 and CDR2 are SGHRS and YFSETQ. The CDR3 is CASSLNWDSDNSPLHF. CDR3 bases: TGCGCCAGCAGCCTTAACTGGGACAGTGATAATTCACCCCTCCACTTT.

This sequence joins TRBV19 and TRBJ1-1, with D possibly being TRBD1 (5 bases). The CDR3 length is 14 residues. The V and J ends lost 8 bases and 0 bases respectively, with 13 bases between them. The germline gives CDR1 LNHDA, CDR2 SQIVND (reference sequence). This CDR3 reads CASLDPGLNTEAFF. As DNA, the CDR3 is TGTGCCAGTTTAGATCCAGGGTTGAACACTGAAGCTTTCTTT.

The gene calls are TRBV6-5 and TRBJ1-3; D uncertain. The germline V gene has CDR1 MNHEY and CDR2 SVGAGI. With 6 bases removed from V and 2 bases from J, the gap between germline ends came to 11 bases. The CDR3 totals 14 residues. The CDR3 coding sequence is TGTGCCAGCAGGGGAAAGGTCCCTGGAAACACCATATATTTT. Protein: CASRGKVPGNTIYF.

The chain has TRBV5-1 and TRBJ2-3, with 14 bases lining up with TRBD2. CDR3 length: 17 amino acids. Germline CDR1 and CDR2: SGHRS and YFSETQ. With V trimmed by 4 bases and J by 3 bases, 7 bases remained unmatched. The CDR3 here is CASSPGTSGSVTDTQYF. The CDR3, as DNA: TGCGCCAGCAGCCCCGGGACTAGCGGGAGCGTAACAGATACGCAGTATTTT.